Listed here are 10 T cell receptor beta chains from one sample, sequenced in a study of post-analysis software for immune sequencing data. Study-wide points: When patients were compared with controls, about five TRBV segments were more frequent, TRBV5-6, TRBV5-1 and TRBV20-1 among them.

For these receptors, no antigen is known. TCR beta libraries were prepared from cDNA with unique molecular identifiers. MiXCR was run by TCRdb on the PCR reads, yielding one entry per CDR3 protein. The data contain hundreds of thousands of distinct CDR3 sequences, approximately 39% of them singletons. Sequenced sample: blood. These receptor sequences come from a girl aged 2 to 9 with multiple sclerosis.

The chain combines TRBV12-3 or TRBV12-4 with TRBJ1-2; D is possibly TRBD1 (6 bases). This CDR3 spans 16 amino acids. With 1 base removed from V and 4 bases from J, the gap between germline ends came to 16 bases. This CDR3 reads CASSLVLGGRVYGYTF. The CDR3 DNA follows: TGTGCCAGCAGTTTAGTGCTAGGGGGGCGCGTCTATGGCTACACCTTC.

The chain employs TRBV7-8 and TRBJ2-5; 7 bases fit TRBD2. CDR1 is SGHVS, CDR2 FQNEAQ, per germline. The CDR3 is 18 residues long. V gave up 7 bases and J gave up 5 bases; unmatched junction bases: 22. CDR3 in DNA: TGTGCCAGCAAGGGATGGGGGGGAAAAACCCAATTAAGGGAGACCCAGTACTTC. It yields the protein CASKGWGGKTQLRETQYF.

The chain recombines TRBV3-1 with TRBJ2-2; D possibly corresponds to TRBD2 (6 bases). Per the germline V gene, CDR1 is LGHDT and CDR2 is YNNKEL (reference sequence). Trimming took off 4 bases at V and 4 bases at J, with 10 bases between the two ends. This CDR3 has 14 residues. CDR3: CASSRGGVTGELFF. CDR3 bases: TGTGCCAGCAGCCGCGGCGGGGTCACCGGGGAGCTGTTTTTT.

This chain joins TRBV5-6 and TRBJ1-2, with D maybe TRBD1 (5 bases). Trimming stripped 0 bases from V and 11 bases from J, with 8 bases between. Looked up from germline, CDR1 is SGHDT and CDR2 is YYEEEE. The CDR3 totals 11 residues. The CDR3 is CASSLARGYTF. In nucleotides, the CDR3 is TGTGCCAGCAGCTTGGCGCGGGGGTACACCTTC. Together with reference TRBV5-6 and TRBJ1-2, the CDR3 gives the full variable domain: DAGVTQSPTHLIKTRGQQVTLRCSPKSGHDTVSWYQQALGQGPQFIFQYYEEEERQRGNFPDRFSGHQFPNYSSELNVNALLLGDSALYLCASSLARGYTFGSGTRLTVV.

Points on this clonotype: At one end, the junction sequence differs from germline, possibly due to a read error. V usage is TRBV29-1 and J usage is TRBJ2-1; D is undetermined. Germline V lookup: CDR1 SQVTM, CDR2 ANQGSEA. CDR3 length equals 11 residues. Here the CDR3 DNA reads TGCAACGTTGAAGGTCAGAGTGAGCAGTTCTTC. It translates to CNVEGQSEQFF.

V usage is TRBV6-1 and J usage is TRBJ2-7; possibly TRBD2 for D (6 bases). The CDR3 sequence is 17 residues long. In germline, CDR1 is MNHNS, CDR2 SASEGT. Trimming removed 1 base from V and 4 bases from J, with 20 bases in between. CDR3 loop: CASSEVWPGLFTYEQYF. Here the CDR3 DNA reads TGTGCCAGCAGTGAAGTTTGGCCGGGACTCTTCACGTACGAGCAGTACTTC.

This clonotype has more than one count but fewer than ten. This rearrangement joins TRBV21-1 to TRBJ1-5; the table assigns TRBD1, which was not confirmed against the DNA. TRBV21-1 is listed as a pseudogene. This CDR3 comprises 17 residues. The CDR3 region is CASSKVGDRVVNQPQHF. The CDR3 DNA is TGTGCCAGCAGCAAAGTTGGAGACAGGGTGGTCAATCAGCCCCAGCATTTT.

The gene calls are TRBV4-1 and TRBJ2-5, with D possibly matching TRBD2 (6 bases). V lost 6 bases to trimming and J lost 5 bases, with 13 bases between them. Germline V gene sequence: CDR1 MGHRA, CDR2 YSYEKL. The CDR3 is made up of 13 amino acids. The DNA for the CDR3 is TGCGCCAGCAGTATACCGGGGGTGGAGACCCAGTACTTC. This gives the protein CASSIPGVETQYF.

V usage is TRBV6-2 or TRBV6-3 and J usage is TRBJ1-2; unclear D gene. CDR1 is MNHEY, CDR2 SVGEGT, per germline. V shed 3 bases and J shed 5 bases, with 22 bases lying between them. The CDR3 loop spans 17 amino acids. CDR3 protein: CASSYSHLVDMNYGYTF. CDR3 coding DNA: TGTGCCAGCAGTTATTCTCACCTGGTTGACATGAATTATGGCTACACCTTC.

This clonotype was counted only a few times. V usage is TRBV29-1 and J usage is TRBJ2-4, with 7 nucleotides matching TRBD2. Germline assignment: CDR1 SQVTM and CDR2 ANQGSEA. V lost 4 bases to trimming and J lost 8 bases; unmatched junction nucleotides: 14. CDR3 length: 15 residues. Here the CDR3 reads CSVVGVGGGTDIQYF. CDR3 nucleotides: TGCAGCGTTGTGGGGGTTGGGGGAGGGACGGACATTCAGTACTTC. Full variable domain (outside the CDR3, taken from reference TRBV29-1 and TRBJ2-4): SAVISQKPSRDICQRGTSLTIQCQVDSQVTMMFWYRQQPGQSLTLIATANQGSEATYESGFVIDKFPISRPNLTFSTLTVSNMSPEDSSIYLCSVVGVGGGTDIQYFGAGTRLSVL.